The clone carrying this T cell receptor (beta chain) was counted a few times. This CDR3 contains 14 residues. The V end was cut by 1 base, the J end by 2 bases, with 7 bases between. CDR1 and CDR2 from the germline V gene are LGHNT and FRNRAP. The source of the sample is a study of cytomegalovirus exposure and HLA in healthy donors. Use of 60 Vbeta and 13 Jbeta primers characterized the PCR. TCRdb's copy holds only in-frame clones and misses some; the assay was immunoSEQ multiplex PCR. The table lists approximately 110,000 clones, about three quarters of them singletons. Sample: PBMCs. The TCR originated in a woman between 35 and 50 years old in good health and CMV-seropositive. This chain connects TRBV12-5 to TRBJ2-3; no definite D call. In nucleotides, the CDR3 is TGTGCTAGTGGTTTGGACGGGTACACAGATACGCAGTATTTT. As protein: CASGLDGYTDTQYF. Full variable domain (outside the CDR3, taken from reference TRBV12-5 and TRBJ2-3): DARVTQTPRHKVTEMGQEVTMRCQPILGHNTVFWYRQTMMQGLELLAYFRNRAPLDDSGMPKDRFSAEMPDATLATLKIQPSEPRDSAVYFCASGLDGYTDTQYFGPGTRLTVL.